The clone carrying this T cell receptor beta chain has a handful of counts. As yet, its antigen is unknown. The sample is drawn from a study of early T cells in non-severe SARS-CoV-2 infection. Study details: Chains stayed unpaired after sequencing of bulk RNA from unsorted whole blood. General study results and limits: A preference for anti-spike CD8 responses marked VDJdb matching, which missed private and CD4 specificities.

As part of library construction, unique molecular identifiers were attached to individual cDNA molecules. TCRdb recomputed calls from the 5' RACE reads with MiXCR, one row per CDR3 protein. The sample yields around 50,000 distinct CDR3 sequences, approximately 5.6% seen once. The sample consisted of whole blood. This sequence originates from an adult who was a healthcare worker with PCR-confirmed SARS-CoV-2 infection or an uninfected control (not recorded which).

In DNA, the CDR3 is TGTGCCAGCAGCCCCGGGACTATCACTAGCACAGATACGCAGTATTTT. This codes for CASSPGTITSTDTQYF. V usage is TRBV7-8 and J usage is TRBJ2-3, with 7 bases that match TRBD2. CDR1 is SGHVS and CDR2 is FQNEAQ in the germline V gene. This CDR3 spans 16 amino acids. V dropped 5 bases and J dropped 0; count of bases not matched to a gene: 8.